These 11 T cell receptor beta chains came from one sample sequenced in a study of cytomegalovirus exposure and HLA in healthy donors. In the PCR, 60 Vbeta and 13 Jbeta primers were used. Profiling relied on immunoSEQ multiplex PCR, and the TCRdb table lists in-frame clones only, not all of them. The repertoire holds roughly 90,000 clones, with 84% as singletons. The sequenced sample consisted of PBMCs. The receptor source for this set is a man aged 18-30 years in good health and CMV-seronegative.

The chain combines TRBV6-5 with TRBJ2-7; 10 bases line up with TRBD2. The CDR3 contains 15 residues. Germline-derived CDR1 and CDR2 are MNHEY and SVGAGI. The V and J ends lost 4 bases and 4 bases, in that order; junction bases with no gene match: 7. DNA for the CDR3: TGTGCCAGCAGTTCTCTAGCGGGAGTGTCGTACGAGCAGTACTTC. It specifies CASSSLAGVSYEQYF.

The chain combines TRBV6-1 with TRBJ2-5; 13 nucleotides align to TRBD2. This CDR3 region has 16 residues. J gave up 1 base and V 3 bases, and 2 bases lay outside the gene matches. Per the germline V gene, CDR1 is MNHNS and CDR2 is SASEGT. DNA for the CDR3: TGTGCCAGCAGTGACGGACTAGCGGGAGCCCAAGAGACCCAGTACTTC. It translates to CASSDGLAGAQETQYF.

This chain links TRBV9 with TRBJ2-7, with a tentative D call TRBD2 (5 bases). Trimming cost V 3 bases and J 2 bases, with 15 bases left between them. The CDR3 is 15 residues long. CDR1 is SGDLS and CDR2 is YYNGEE in the germline V gene. CDR3 sequence: CASSALAAPAYEQYF. The CDR3 bases are TGTGCCAGCAGCGCTCTAGCTGCCCCTGCCTACGAGCAGTACTTC.

The chain joins TRBV29-1 to TRBJ2-3, with D possibly matching TRBD1 (7 bases). The CDR3 spans 18 residues. The V end lost 4 bases, the J end lost 0 bases, and 23 bases lay between the germline ends. The germline CDR1 and CDR2 sequences are SQVTM and ANQGSEA. The CDR3 loop reads CSVGVSQGGYSSTDTQYF. CDR3 DNA: TGCAGCGTTGGGGTCAGCCAGGGGGGTTATTCAAGCACAGATACGCAGTATTTT.

The chain joins TRBV7-3 to TRBJ2-1, with D perhaps TRBD2 (6 bases). The CDR3 loop spans 19 amino acids. The V and J ends lost 4 bases and 0 bases respectively, with 22 bases between them. Looked up from germline, CDR1 is SGHTA and CDR2 is FQGTGA. For the CDR3, the DNA is TGTGCCAGCAGCTCTATTCCTACGGGACTCTCTCCCTCCTACAATGAGCAGTTCTTC. Protein: CASSSIPTGLSPSYNEQFF.

CDR3 amino acids: CASSIRGQRNQPQHF. The CDR3 DNA follows: TGTGCCAGTAGTATTCGGGGACAGAGGAATCAGCCCCAGCATTTT. V usage is TRBV19 and J usage is TRBJ1-5; 7 bases match TRBD1. Germline V gene data show CDR1 as LNHDA and CDR2 as SQIVND (reference sequence). The CDR3 runs to 15 residues. The V segment lost 3 bases and the J segment 4 bases; nucleotides outside the gene matches: 6. Looking up the rest from reference TRBV19 and TRBJ1-5 gives the full variable domain: DGGITQSPKYLFRKEGQNVTLSCEQNLNHDAMYWYRQDPGQGLRLIYYSQIVNDFQKGDIAEGYSVSREKKESFPLTVTSAQKNPTAFYLCASSIRGQRNQPQHFGDGTRLSIL.

The CDR3 sequence: CASSLDRGVGNTIYF. In nucleotides, the CDR3 is TGTGCCAGCAGCTTAGACAGGGGGGTTGGAAACACCATATATTTT. J is TRBJ1-3 and V is TRBV6-1; 9 bases fit TRBD1. There are 15 residues in the CDR3. The V gene's germline CDR1 is MNHNS and CDR2 SASEGT. V shed 6 bases, J shed 3 bases, and the junction held 6 bases outside the gene matches.

The chain joins TRBV11-2 to TRBJ2-5, with D uncertain. Germline V gene lookup returns CDR1 SGHAT and CDR2 FQNNGV. Trimming shortened V by 3 bases and J by 4 bases, and 9 bases separated the two germline ends. This CDR3 spans 13 amino acids. This CDR3 reads CASSFGSGETQYF. The CDR3 nucleotides are TGTGCCAGCAGCTTTGGTTCGGGAGAGACCCAGTACTTC. The whole variable domain, remainder taken from reference TRBV11-2 and TRBJ2-5, is EAGVAQSPRYKIIEKRQSVAFWCNPISGHATLYWYQQILGQGPKLLIQFQNNGVVDDSQLPKDRFSAERLKGVDSTLKIQPAKLEDSAVYLCASSFGSGETQYFGPGTRLLVL.

This chain links TRBV5-1 with TRBJ2-2; 12 nucleotides line up with TRBD2. V lost 1 base, J lost 4 bases, and 2 bases stayed unmatched. This CDR3 has 16 amino acids. Germline CDR1 and CDR2: SGHRS and YFSETQ. CDR3: CASSLTSGRTTGELFF. DNA for the CDR3: TGCGCCAGCAGCTTGACTAGCGGGAGGACCACCGGGGAGCTGTTTTTT.

This sequence joins TRBV28 and TRBJ2-5; 12 bases are a match to TRBD2. J was trimmed by 8 bases and V by 6 bases; bases with no gene match: 7. There are 14 residues in the CDR3. The germline V gene has CDR1 MDHEN and CDR2 SYDVKM. The CDR3 bases are TGTGCCAGCAGGGGACTAGCGGGTAGTGCCACCCAGTACTTC. It encodes CASRGLAGSATQYF.

The V call is TRBV7-9, the J call TRBJ2-2; TRBD1 agrees at 9 bases. V shed 6 bases, J shed 3 bases, and the junction held 5 bases outside the gene matches. There are 15 residues in the CDR3. The V gene's germline CDR1 is SEHNR and CDR2 FQNEAQ (reference sequence). Here the CDR3 DNA reads TGTGCCAGCAGTCCGGGACAGGGCGACACCGGGGAGCTGTTTTTT. Protein product: CASSPGQGDTGELFF.